This TCR beta chain is from a study of T cell responses to AZD1222 COVID-19 vaccine. TCRdb's copy holds only in-frame clones and misses some; the assay was immunoSEQ multiplex PCR. The table lists about 120,000 clones, over 75% of them singletons. This clonotype was obtained from an adult in good health. This specimen consisted of peripheral blood, obtained on day 0 of AZD1222 vaccination.

The chain's CDR3 is CASSHRDREKLFF. The CDR3 DNA sequence: TGTGCCAGCAGTCACCGGGACAGGGAAAAACTGTTTTTT. V and J are TRBV2 and TRBJ1-4; 8 nucleotides agree with TRBD1. V dropped 5 bases and J dropped 8; count of bases not matched to a gene: 4. Looked up from germline, CDR1 is SNHLY and CDR2 is FYNNEI. The CDR3 length is 13 residues.